What follows is one T cell receptor (beta chain) and its context. The junction differs from germline at one of its ends, possibly a read error. Researchers drew blood RNA from unsorted whole blood and extracted germline DNA as well. This record comes from a study of tumor-infiltrating lymphocytes in primary liver carcinoma. Reverse transcription of approximately 500 ng total RNA with a constant-region primer produced TCR beta cDNA. Three nested multiplex PCR rounds of slightly modified ARM-PCR generated TCR beta libraries. Running 10 cycles apiece, the first two PCR rounds relied on TRBV1-TRBV30 forward primers together with a C-beta reverse primer. MiXCR was run by TCRdb on the multiplex PCR reads, yielding one entry per CDR3 protein. The sample lists approximately 320,000 distinct CDR3 sequences, 45% to 70% occurring once. The germline gives CDR1 LGHNA, CDR2 YNFKEQ. This CDR3 comprises 15 residues.

V is TRBV4-2 and J is TRBJ2-5; 7 nucleotides line up with TRBD2. The sequencing sample was made of peripheral blood. The sequence was obtained from a woman in her thirties with primary liver carcinoma and hepatitis B virus infection. The CDR3 DNA follows: TGTGCCAGGAGCCAAGAGGGCCAGCGGGGAGAGACCCAGTACTTC. Amino acids: CARSQEGQRGETQYF.